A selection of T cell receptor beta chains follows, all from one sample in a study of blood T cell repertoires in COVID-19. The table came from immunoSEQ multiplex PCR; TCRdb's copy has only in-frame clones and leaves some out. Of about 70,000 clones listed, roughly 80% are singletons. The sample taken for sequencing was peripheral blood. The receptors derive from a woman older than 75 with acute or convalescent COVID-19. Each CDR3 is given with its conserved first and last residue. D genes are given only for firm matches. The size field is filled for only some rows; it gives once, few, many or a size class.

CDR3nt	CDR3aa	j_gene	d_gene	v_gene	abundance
TGTGCCAGCACGGGACTAGCGGGGGGCGTCGAGACCCAGTACTTC	CASTGLAGGVETQYF	TRBJ2-5	TRBD2	TRBV3-1/TRBV3-2	-
TGTGCCAGCAGGCCCCCTAGCGGGGGTTCCTACGAGCAGTACTTC	CASRPPSGGSYEQYF	TRBJ2-7	TRBD2	TRBV6-5	-
TGTGCCAGCAGCGTAGGGCCAAGCAGGGCCCACTCTGGAAACACCATATATTTT	CASSVGPSRAHSGNTIYF	TRBJ1-3	-	TRBV9	-
TGTGCCAGCGGACTAGCGGGCACAGATACGCAGTATTTT	CASGLAGTDTQYF	TRBJ2-3	TRBD2	TRBV14	-
TGCGCCAGCAGCTTGGCCGCTCAGGGGGCGTTTAGCAATTCACCCCTCCACTTT	CASSLAAQGAFSNSPLHF	TRBJ1-6	TRBD1	TRBV5-1	-
TGTGCCAGCTCACCACTTGGGACAGGGGGCAACGAGCAGTACTTC	CASSPLGTGGNEQYF	TRBJ2-7	TRBD1	TRBV18	-
TGTGCCAGCAGCTTAGAGGACAGAGAGACCCAGTACTTC	CASSLEDRETQYF	TRBJ2-5	-	TRBV7-8	-
TGTGCCAGCGGGCAGGGAGGCTACGAGCAGTACTTC	CASGQGGYEQYF	TRBJ2-7	-	TRBV7-2	-
TGTGCCAGCTCACCACAGGGCCTCGCCGGGGGTCAGCCCCAGCATTTT	CASSPQGLAGGQPQHF	TRBJ1-5	-	TRBV18	-
TGCGCCAGCAGCCAAGACCCGACCTTGACTTACGAGCAGTACTTC	CASSQDPTLTYEQYF	TRBJ2-7	-	TRBV4-1	-
TGTGCCAGCAGTGAATCCGGGTTGAGGCCCCAGCATTTT	CASSESGLRPQHF	TRBJ1-5	-	TRBV25-1	-
TGTGCCAGCAGCTCAGGGCCACCCGGGAACACTGAAGCTTTCTTT	CASSSGPPGNTEAFF	TRBJ1-1	-	TRBV13	-
TGTGCCAGCAGCCAACCGGGACAGGGGGACGAGCAGTACTTC	CASSQPGQGDEQYF	TRBJ2-7	TRBD1	TRBV3-1/TRBV3-2	-
TGTGCCAGCAGCTTGCTGGCAGGAGGACTTGAGGCTTTCTTT	CASSLLAGGLEAFF	TRBJ1-1	-	TRBV5-6	few
TGTGCCAGCTCACCACCGTCGGGGGTTAACTATGGCTACACCTTC	CASSPPSGVNYGYTF	TRBJ1-2	-	TRBV18	-
TGTGCCAGCAGTGACGGCTCAATGTCTGGAAACACCATATATTTT	CASSDGSMSGNTIYF	TRBJ1-3	-	TRBV6-4	-
TGTGCCAGCAGCTGGACTAGCGGGGGAGGTAATGAGCAGTTCTTC	CASSWTSGGGNEQFF	TRBJ2-1	TRBD2	TRBV5-6	-
TGCGCCAGCAGCTTGGACCTTACTAACACTGAAGCTTTCTTT	CASSLDLTNTEAFF	TRBJ1-1	-	TRBV5-1	-
TGCGCCAGCAGCTTATCGCAGGGTATGGGCCAGAATGAGCAGTTCTTC	CASSLSQGMGQNEQFF	TRBJ2-1	-	TRBV5-1	once
TGTGCCAGTAGTCGCAGAGGGTTGATGAACACTGAAGCTTTCTTT	CASSRRGLMNTEAFF	TRBJ1-1	-	TRBV19	-
TGTGCCAGCTCACCACCTGGACAGGGGGACGGAAACACCATATATTTT	CASSPPGQGDGNTIYF	TRBJ1-3	TRBD1	TRBV18	-
TGTGCCAGCAGTGAAAACAGGGACGGCACTGAAGCTTTCTTT	CASSENRDGTEAFF	TRBJ1-1	-	TRBV25-1	-
TGTGCCAGCAACCCGGGACAGGGGACTAATTCACCCCTCCACTTT	CASNPGQGTNSPLHF	TRBJ1-6	TRBD1	TRBV14	-
TGTGCCAGCAGCTTGTCAAACTACGAGCAGTACTTC	CASSLSNYEQYF	TRBJ2-7	-	TRBV11-2	-
TGCAGCGTTGAACACCGAGATACTGAAGCTTTCTTT	CSVEHRDTEAFF	TRBJ1-1	-	TRBV29-1	once
TGTGCCAGTAGAAGTAGCCCAGCTGCAACTAATGAAAAACTGTTTTTT	CASRSSPAATNEKLFF	TRBJ1-4	-	TRBV19	-
TGCGCCAGCAGCCAGTCCGGGATCAACACTGAAGCTTTCTTT	CASSQSGINTEAFF	TRBJ1-1	-	TRBV4-1	-
TGCGCCAGCAGCCAAGATCAGGGGGGAAAACAGGATACGCAGTATTTT	CASSQDQGGKQDTQYF	TRBJ2-3	-	TRBV4-1	-
TGTGCCAGCAGTTCGAACCAGGGGAGGGGCACTGAAGCTTTCTTT	CASSSNQGRGTEAFF	TRBJ1-1	-	TRBV28	few
TGCGCCAGCAGATCAAACACCGGGGAGCTGTTTTTT	CASRSNTGELFF	TRBJ2-2	-	TRBV5-1	-
TGTGCCAGCAGTATTCGACCTGGGGGCGATCAGCCCCAGCATTTT	CASSIRPGGDQPQHF	TRBJ1-5	-	TRBV6-5	-
TGTGCCAGCAGCTACCGACAGGGGGGTACTACTGAAAAACTGTTTTTT	CASSYRQGGTTEKLFF	TRBJ1-4	TRBD1	TRBV5-6	few
TGTGCCAGCAGCGGCCTCATGAACACTGAAGCTTTCTTT	CASSGLMNTEAFF	TRBJ1-1	-	TRBV7-2	-
TGCGCCAGCAGCTTGACGGGGGGGCTCACCGGGGAGCTGTTTTTT	CASSLTGGLTGELFF	TRBJ2-2	TRBD2	TRBV5-1	-
TGCGCCAGCAGCCTCGGACAGGGCCAAGAGACCCAGTACTTC	CASSLGQGQETQYF	TRBJ2-5	TRBD1	TRBV4-1	-
TGTGCCAGCAGCTTAGACGGTCCTAGAGAATTAGAAGGAAACACCATATATTTT	CASSLDGPRELEGNTIYF	TRBJ1-3	-	TRBV7-9	few
TGTGCCAGTAGTCAAACAGGGGCTTGGGAGCAGTTCTTC	CASSQTGAWEQFF	TRBJ2-1	TRBD1	TRBV19	-
TGCGCCAGCAGCCTGGGACAGGACAAGACTGAAGCTTTCTTT	CASSLGQDKTEAFF	TRBJ1-1	TRBD1	TRBV5-1	few
TGCGCCAGCAGTAACGGAGGACTCCAATCTTCCTACGAGCAGTACTTC	CASSNGGLQSSYEQYF	TRBJ2-7	-	TRBV10-2	-
TGTGCCAGCAGTTTCCGGACAGGGGGAAACATTCAGTACTTC	CASSFRTGGNIQYF	TRBJ2-4	TRBD1	TRBV6-6	-
TGTGCCAGCAGCTTAGGAGGGGGCGGCAATCAGCCCCAGCATTTT	CASSLGGGGNQPQHF	TRBJ1-5	TRBD1	TRBV7-9	-
TGTGCCAGCAGTTCGTGGACCAAGGAGGGCACCGGGGAGCTGTTTTTT	CASSSWTKEGTGELFF	TRBJ2-2	-	TRBV6-6	-
TGCGCCAGCAGAGATGGACAGGGCTTCGTTGGGAACACTGAAGCTTTCTTT	CASRDGQGFVGNTEAFF	TRBJ1-1	TRBD1	TRBV5-1	-
TGTGCCAGTAGGGACAGGGGTGCGGGGCCAGATACGCAGTATTTT	CASRDRGAGPDTQYF	TRBJ2-3	TRBD1	TRBV19	-
TGTGCCAGCAGCCAGGGGACAGGGCGGAACACTGAAGCTTTCTTT	CASSQGTGRNTEAFF	TRBJ1-1	TRBD1	TRBV14	once
TGTGCCAGCAGTTACTCTCGGGCAGGGTTCGACGAGCAGTACTTC	CASSYSRAGFDEQYF	TRBJ2-7	-	TRBV6-5	-
TGTGCCAGCAGTGAAAACCCCGGCAGGACTAATGAAAAACTGTTTTTT	CASSENPGRTNEKLFF	TRBJ1-4	-	TRBV2	-
TGTGCCAGCAGCCCTAGGACAGCTGATAGCACCCAGCCCCAGCATTTT	CASSPRTADSTQPQHF	TRBJ1-5	-	TRBV5-5	-
TGTGCCAGCGACCCGGGGGGGGCCTACAATGAGCAGTTCTTC	CASDPGGAYNEQFF	TRBJ2-1	TRBD2	TRBV25-1	-
TGTGCCAGCAGTGAAGCCCACAGGGGGGAGACCCAGTACTTC	CASSEAHRGETQYF	TRBJ2-5	TRBD1	TRBV6-1	-
TGTGCCAGCACCAGGGCAGGGTCCTACGAGCAGTACTTC	CASTRAGSYEQYF	TRBJ2-7	-	TRBV25-1	-
TGTGCCAGCAGTCTAGTAGCGGGGGCCGCCCAGTACTTC	CASSLVAGAAQYF	TRBJ2-5	TRBD2	TRBV6-5	-
TGTGCCAGCAGCCCAGGGGGCAACTACGAGCAGTACTTC	CASSPGGNYEQYF	TRBJ2-7	TRBD1	TRBV3-1/TRBV3-2	few
TGTGCCAGCAGCTCCGACAGGGGAGGCACTGAAGCTTTCTTT	CASSSDRGGTEAFF	TRBJ1-1	TRBD1	TRBV2	-
TGTGCCAGCAGTGACCCGGCGGGGCCCCAAGAGACCCAGTACTTC	CASSDPAGPQETQYF	TRBJ2-5	-	TRBV6-1	-